This TCR beta chain was obtained from a study of spatial heterogeneity in lung cancer. The germline V gene encodes CDR1 SGHTA and CDR2 FQGNSA. The CDR3 has 15 residues. J gave up 1 base and V 6 bases, and 3 bases lay outside the gene matches. Time point defined: sample taken at primary tumor resection. Extraction of whole RNA from tumor, nontumor lung or frozen PBMC preceded unsorted sequencing. Single TCR cDNA molecules each had their own unique molecular identifier. TCRdb reprocessed the 5' RACE reads via MiXCR and lists one record per CDR3 protein. The sample lists about 38,000 distinct CDR3 sequences; roughly 8% were seen once.

The chain combines TRBV7-2 with TRBJ1-3; TRBD1 matches 10 bases. Source: PBMCs, taken at surgery. The TCR sequence derives from a male donor with early-stage non-small cell lung cancer. CDR3 protein: CASRTGGTSGNTIYF. Here the CDR3 DNA reads TGTGCCAGCAGGACAGGGGGCACTTCTGGAAACACCATATATTTT.